This T cell receptor beta chain is drawn from a study of cytomegalovirus exposure and HLA in healthy donors. This table comes from immunoSEQ multiplex PCR, and its TCRdb copy is limited to in-frame clones, with some not included. The table has around 230,000 clones, around 85% seen once. V was clipped by 0 bases and J by 2 bases, with 8 bases between them. The CDR3 runs to 14 residues. Germline V gene data show CDR1 as KGHSH and CDR2 as LQKENI. The sequencing input was PBMCs. The chain uses TRBV18 and TRBJ2-7, with D maybe TRBD2 (5 bases). The TCR sequence derives from a woman under 40 in good health and CMV-seropositive. CDR3 sequence (DNA): TGTGCCAGCTCACCACCTGAGGGAACCTACGAGCAGTACTTC. It encodes CASSPPEGTYEQYF.